These 2 T cell receptor beta chains came from one sample sequenced in a study of regulatory T cells in long-lasting Graves disease. Sequencing libraries for TCR beta were prepared with iRepertoire HTBI primers and Arm-PCR of CDR3 regions. From the multiplex PCR reads, TCRdb called clonotypes with MiXCR, one entry per CDR3 protein. The sample lists 550,000 to 700,000 distinct CDR3 sequences; 15% to 20% were seen once. Time point of the sample: newly diagnosed GD, antithyroid drugs for less than 3 months. Isolated PBMC RNA provided the starting material for the TCR library. These data are also associated with another study on T cells in Graves' hyperthyroidism and ophthalmopathy.

Here the sequenced sample was peripheral blood mononuclear cells (PBMCs), taken at new diagnosis, from a patient treated with antithyroid drugs. These TCRs come from a man aged 18-30 years with Graves disease.

There are many counts of this clonotype. The genes are TRBV30 and TRBJ2-1; 8 bases line up with TRBD1. J lost 7 bases, V lost 7 bases, and 9 bases had no gene match. The germline CDR1 and CDR2 sequences are GTSNPN and SVGIG (reference sequence). The CDR3 covers 13 residues. The CDR3 spells CAFDRGTQNEQFF. The CDR3 bases are TGTGCCTTTGACAGGGGAACACAGAATGAGCAGTTCTTC. The whole variable domain, remainder taken from reference TRBV30 and TRBJ2-1, is SQTIHQWPATLVQPVGSPLSLECTVEGTSNPNLYWYRQAAGRGLQLLFYSVGIGQISSEVPQNLSASRPQDRQFILSSKKLLLSDSGFYLCAFDRGTQNEQFFGPGTRLTVL.

This clonotype was picked up many times. V gene TRBV5-1 combines with J gene TRBJ1-1; the D is unclear. This CDR3 has 15 amino acids. Germline CDR1 is SGHRS and CDR2 is YFSETQ. The V end lost 3 bases, the J end lost 10 bases, and 22 bases lay between the germline ends. This chain's CDR3 is CASSSEGSLVESAFF. DNA for the CDR3: TGCGCCAGCAGCTCGGAGGGTAGCCTGGTGGAATCAGCTTTCTTT.